One and the same sample provided the 10 T cell receptor beta chains below, sequenced in a study of shared clonotypes between healthy human individuals. CD45RO-negative, CCR7-positively selected cells formed the naive CD8 fraction, excluding terminally differentiated effector memory CD45RA+ cells. TCRdb's table, derived via immunoSEQ multiplex PCR, lists solely in-frame clones and lacks some. The sample records hundreds of thousands of clones, more than 85% being singletons. The sequenced sample consisted of naive CD8+ T cells sorted from blood. Receptor source: a man in his thirties or forties in good health.

The rearrangement uses TRBV27 and TRBJ1-2; TRBD1 is a possible D gene (6 bases). The V gene's germline CDR1 is MNHEY and CDR2 SMNVEV (reference sequence). This CDR3 is built from 13 residues. The V end lost 3 bases, the J end lost 8 bases, and 13 bases lay between the germline ends. The DNA of the CDR3 is TGTGCCAGCAGTTTCTCAGGGGATGGCGGCTACACCTTC. Its translation is CASSFSGDGGYTF.

The rearrangement joins TRBV7-9 to TRBJ2-3; D unresolved. The CDR3 has 16 amino acids. V lost 0 bases to trimming and J lost 0 bases, with 10 bases between them. CDR1 and CDR2 from the germline V gene are SEHNR and FQNEAQ (reference sequence). CDR3 amino acids: CASSLAPSPSTDTQYF. The DNA for the CDR3 is TGTGCCAGCAGCTTAGCCCCCAGTCCTAGCACAGATACGCAGTATTTT.

The chain combines TRBV28 with TRBJ2-7; 8 bases line up with TRBD1. The trim removed 3 bases at V and 2 bases at J, leaving 12 bases unmatched. The CDR3 spans 17 residues. CDR1 and CDR2 from the germline V gene are MDHEN and SYDVKM. CDR3 loop: CASSLDRELPGAYEQYF. The CDR3 nucleotides are TGTGCCAGCAGTTTGGACAGGGAGCTACCGGGCGCCTACGAGCAGTACTTC.

This clone was counted once. The chain combines TRBV10-3 with TRBJ1-2; D perhaps matches TRBD1 (5 bases). The CDR3 totals 14 residues. Germline loops: CDR1 ENHRY, CDR2 SYGVKD. V was clipped by 6 bases and J by 4 bases, with 15 bases between them. The CDR3 coding sequence is TGTGCCATCAGCCCTGAAGGGGTTACCTATGGCTACACCTTC. This codes for CAISPEGVTYGYTF.

This clone was found once. This sequence joins TRBV4-3 and TRBJ2-1; no clear D. CDR3 length: 15 amino acids. V gave up 6 bases and J gave up 0 bases, with 12 bases separating them. Germline assignment: CDR1 LGHNA and CDR2 YSLEER. The CDR3 region is CASSRALGSYNEQFF. CDR3 coding DNA: TGCGCCAGCAGTCGGGCCCTTGGCTCCTACAATGAGCAGTTCTTC.

The CDR3 nucleotides read TGTGCCAGCAAAAGGCGGGAGGAAGGAGATACGCAGTATTTT. Amino acid sequence: CASKRREEGDTQYF. The chain uses TRBV9 and TRBJ2-3, with 8 bases matching TRBD2. The CDR3 is 14 amino acids. J was trimmed by 5 bases and V by 6 bases; bases with no gene match: 8. CDR1 and CDR2 (germline): SGDLS, YYNGEE.

J is TRBJ2-5 and V is TRBV7-2; D may be TRBD1 (5 bases). The germline V gene has CDR1 SGHTA and CDR2 FQGNSA. The CDR3 consists of 15 residues. V lost 4 bases, J lost 4 bases, and 16 bases lay in between. CDR3 sequence: CASSSQQVRRETQYF. CDR3 in DNA: TGTGCCAGCAGCTCCCAACAGGTTCGAAGAGAGACCCAGTACTTC. The variable domain in full, with the rest retrieved from reference TRBV7-2 and TRBJ2-5, is GAGVSQSPSNKVTEKGKDVELRCDPISGHTALYWYRQSLGQGLEFLIYFQGNSAPDKSGLPSDRFSAERTGGSVSTLTIQRTQQEDSAVYLCASSSQQVRRETQYFGPGTRLLVL.

This chain links TRBV7-3 with TRBJ2-1; tentative D call: TRBD2 (6 bases). The V gene's germline CDR1 is SGHTA and CDR2 FQGTGA. Trimming removed 2 bases from V and 5 bases from J, with 19 bases in between. This CDR3 has 17 residues. The CDR3 coding sequence is TGTGCCAGCAGCTTAGGGCCAGGTAGCGGAATCGACAATGAGCAGTTCTTC. This translates into CASSLGPGSGIDNEQFF. Combining the CDR3 with reference TRBV7-3 and TRBJ2-1 gives the whole variable domain GAGVSQTPSNKVTEKGKYVELRCDPISGHTALYWYRQSLGQGPEFLIYFQGTGAADDSGLPNDRFFAVRPEGSVSTLKIQRTERGDSAVYLCASSLGPGSGIDNEQFFGPGTRLTVL.

The V call is TRBV6-5, the J call TRBJ1-5, with 7 bases fitting TRBD1. Per germline, CDR1 MNHEY and CDR2 SVGAGI. J was trimmed by 3 bases and V by 6 bases; bases with no gene match: 2. This CDR3 comprises 13 residues. The CDR3 nucleotides read TGTGCCAGCAGGCAGGGGGACAATCAGCCCCAGCATTTT. It codes for CASRQGDNQPQHF.

This rearrangement joins TRBV27 to TRBJ1-2; D is uncertain. The CDR3 contains 15 residues. Germline V gene sequence: CDR1 MNHEY, CDR2 SMNVEV (reference sequence). V lost 0 bases and J lost 5, with 13 bases in between. The CDR3 DNA sequence: TGTGCCAGCAGTTTATCGGTCGGAAACCAGTATGGCTACACCTTC. Protein sequence: CASSLSVGNQYGYTF.